The 21 T cell receptor beta chains below all came from one sample that was sequenced in a study of cytomegalovirus exposure and HLA in healthy donors. 60 Vbeta and 13 Jbeta primers were used in PCR. Using immunoSEQ multiplex PCR, the repertoire was profiled, and TCRdb retains in-frame clones only, with some absent. The sample has 200,000 to 250,000 clones, and its top ten clones hold roughly 1.1%. The sample consisted of PBMCs. All receptors derive from a girl aged 2 to 9 in good health and CMV-seropositive.

The V and J genes are TRBV28 and TRBJ1-3; D unclear. Trimming pared 2 bases from V and 7 bases from J, leaving 9 bases between. CDR3 length: 13 residues. Germline-derived CDR1 and CDR2 are MDHEN and SYDVKM. CDR3 DNA sequence: TGTGCCAGCAGTTTACGACACGTTAACACCATATATTTT. Translating gives CASSLRHVNTIYF. The entire variable domain, with the rest obtained from reference TRBV28 and TRBJ1-3, is as follows: DVKVTQSSRYLVKRTGEKVFLECVQDMDHENMFWYRQDPGLGLRLIYFSYDVKMKEKGDIPEGYSVSREKKERFSLILESASTNQTSMYLCASSLRHVNTIYFGEGSWLTVV.

This chain links TRBV2 with TRBJ2-7; 8 bases align to TRBD1. CDR3 size: 17 residues. V shed 6 bases, J shed 4 bases, and the junction held 17 bases outside the gene matches. Germline V CDR1 and CDR2: SNHLY, FYNNEI. This chain's CDR3 is CASSRDRKAAGSYEQYF. CDR3 in DNA: TGTGCCAGCAGCCGGGACAGGAAAGCAGCTGGATCGTACGAGCAGTACTTC.

The chain carries TRBV19 and TRBJ2-5; TRBD2 might be the D (7 bases). Germline CDR1 is LNHDA and CDR2 is SQIVND (reference sequence). The V gene lost 3 bases and the J gene lost 6 bases, with 17 bases spanning the gap. The CDR3 has 15 amino acids. CDR3 loop: CASSIRGAEGKTQYF. The DNA of the CDR3 is TGTGCCAGTAGTATTCGGGGGGCAGAGGGAAAGACCCAGTACTTC.

V gene TRBV6-5 combines with J gene TRBJ2-5, with D possibly TRBD2 on 6 matching bases. The J call may be mistaken, given a closer DNA end match to TRBJ2-7. Germline V gene lookup returns CDR1 MNHEY and CDR2 SVGAGI. The CDR3 extends over 15 amino acids. The CDR3 spells CASSYFRGGGTEQYF. The CDR3 nucleotides read TGTGCCAGCAGTTACTTTCGAGGTGGGGGGACCGAGCAGTACTTC.

V usage is TRBV28 and J usage is TRBJ2-1; the D gene is possibly TRBD1 (5 bases). The CDR3 loop spans 13 amino acids. Trimming cost V 7 bases and J 7 bases, with 14 bases left between them. Germline V gene sequence: CDR1 MDHEN, CDR2 SYDVKM. The CDR3 DNA reads TGTGCCAGCACAAATCGACAGACGAATGAGCAGTTCTTC. This gives the protein CASTNRQTNEQFF.

The V call is TRBV10-3, the J call TRBJ1-1; 8 bases line up with TRBD1. J lost 3 bases, V lost 6 bases, and 9 bases had no gene match. This CDR3 is 15 amino acids long. Per the germline V gene, CDR1 is ENHRY and CDR2 is SYGVKD. CDR3 sequence: CAISDRGGNHTEAFF. CDR3 bases: TGTGCCATCAGCGACAGGGGAGGGAATCACACTGAAGCTTTCTTT.

The genes are TRBV28 and TRBJ1-1, with D unresolved. Trimming shortened V by 5 bases and J by 0 bases, and 7 bases separated the two germline ends. The CDR3 length is 13 residues. The V gene's germline CDR1 is MDHEN and CDR2 SYDVKM. For the CDR3, the DNA is TGTGCCAGCAGTCTCCTCTTGAACACTGAAGCTTTCTTT. It codes for CASSLLLNTEAFF.

Notes on this clone: The identical CDR3 is also encoded by other nucleotide sequences in the sample. The chain carries TRBV19 and TRBJ1-1; 8 bases are shared with TRBD1. The CDR3 is 14 residues long. CDR1 and CDR2 (germline): LNHDA, SQIVND (reference sequence). V shed 5 bases and J 5 bases; nucleotides not matched to a gene: 7. CDR3 nucleotide sequence: TGTGCCAGTAGTTCCGGACAGGGCGGAACTGAAGCTTTCTTT. It is translated as CASSSGQGGTEAFF.

J is TRBJ1-2 and V is TRBV7-9; 8 nucleotides match TRBD1. Trimming removed 5 bases from V and 0 bases from J; junction bases left unmatched: 14. Germline loops: CDR1 SEHNR, CDR2 FQNEAQ (reference sequence). The CDR3 contains 18 residues. The CDR3 DNA reads TGTGCCAGCAGCCGTGGACAGGGCCATTCGGTCTCTAACTATGGCTACACCTTC. Residues: CASSRGQGHSVSNYGYTF.

The V call is TRBV18, the J call TRBJ1-1, with D perhaps matching TRBD1 (5 bases). Germline V CDR1 and CDR2: KGHSH, LQKENI. The length of the CDR3 is 15 residues. Trimming left V 3 bases short and J 1 base short, with 12 bases between. Here the CDR3 reads CASSPQGGKNTEAFF. CDR3 bases: TGTGCCAGCTCACCCCAGGGAGGGAAGAACACTGAAGCTTTCTTT.

This chain uses TRBV4-2 with TRBJ1-2; 7 positions match TRBD1. The CDR3 consists of 17 residues. The trim removed 0 bases at V and 4 bases at J, leaving 11 bases unmatched. Germline CDR1 reads LGHNA; CDR2 reads YNFKEQ. The CDR3 bases are TGTGCCAGCAGCCAAGATTGGGGGGACAGCTCCACCTATGGCTACACCTTC. Translated, it gives CASSQDWGDSSTYGYTF.

The gene calls are TRBV13 and TRBJ2-2; the match to TRBD1 covers 10 bases. Per germline, CDR1 PRHDT and CDR2 FYEKMQ (reference sequence). This CDR3 comprises 17 residues. Germline trimming cut 3 bases from V and 3 bases from J; bases unmatched to any gene: 7. The CDR3: CASSFLKTGGDTGELFF. The CDR3 DNA reads as TGTGCCAGCAGCTTCCTCAAGACAGGGGGCGACACCGGGGAGCTGTTTTTT. The whole variable domain, remainder taken from reference TRBV13 and TRBJ2-2, is AAGVIQSPRHLIKEKRETATLKCYPIPRHDTVYWYQQGPGQDPQFLISFYEKMQSDKGSIPDRFSAQQFSDYHSELNMSSLELGDSALYFCASSFLKTGGDTGELFFGEGSRLTVL.

The chain links TRBV5-4 to TRBJ1-1; the D gene is possibly TRBD1 (5 bases). Germline V gene lookup returns CDR1 SGHNT and CDR2 YYREEE (reference sequence). The CDR3 is made up of 13 amino acids. V dropped 3 bases and J dropped 6 bases, with 12 bases sitting between them. CDR3 sequence (DNA): TGTGCCAGCAGCTACGGGGGTATACCTGAAGCTTTCTTT. Translated, it gives CASSYGGIPEAFF. The full variable domain, completed using reference TRBV5-4 and TRBJ1-1, is ETGVTQSPTHLIKTRGQQVTLRCSSQSGHNTVSWYQQALGQGPQFIFQYYREEENGRGNFPPRFSGLQFPNYSSELNVNALELDDSALYLCASSYGGIPEAFFGQGTRLTVV.

The CDR3 DNA follows: TGTGCCACCAGAGCGGGAGTCACAGATACGCAGTATTTT. Translating gives CATRAGVTDTQYF. This rearrangement joins TRBV19 to TRBJ2-3; 8 bases match TRBD2. Germline V gives CDR1 LNHDA, CDR2 SQIVND (reference sequence). The CDR3 covers 13 residues. With V trimmed by 10 bases and J by 2 bases, 5 bases remained unmatched.

V is TRBV7-3 and J is TRBJ2-5; the D gene is possibly TRBD2 (6 bases). The J call is in doubt because the DNA end fits TRBJ2-7 better. CDR3 length equals 13 residues. Germline CDR1 and CDR2: SGHTA and FQGTGA. Here the CDR3 DNA reads TGTGCCAGCAGCTTAACGACGACTAGCGAGCAGTACTTC. Translating gives CASSLTTTSEQYF.

The gene calls are TRBV27 and TRBJ1-2; the match to TRBD1 covers 11 bases. Germline-derived CDR1 and CDR2 are MNHEY and SMNVEV (reference sequence). The V and J ends lost 4 bases and 3 bases, in that order; junction bases with no gene match: 4. CDR3 size: 15 residues. The CDR3 protein is CASSSWTGGDYGYTF. The CDR3 DNA is TGTGCCAGCAGTTCCTGGACAGGGGGCGACTATGGCTACACCTTC.

V is TRBV7-9 and J is TRBJ2-5, with a possible D match to TRBD2 (6 bases). Trimming took off 2 bases at V and 4 bases at J, with 14 bases between the two ends. The CDR3 has 15 residues. Looked up from germline, CDR1 is SEHNR and CDR2 is FQNEAQ (reference sequence). The chain's CDR3 is CASSLSQGRRETQYF. The DNA for the CDR3 is TGTGCCAGCAGCTTATCGCAAGGGAGGAGAGAGACCCAGTACTTC.

The chain joins TRBV11-2 to TRBJ2-7, with TRBD1 matching over 7 bases. CDR3 length equals 15 residues. The germline CDR1 and CDR2 sequences are SGHAT and FQNNGV. V lost 1 base and J lost 3; bases outside the gene matches: 6. The CDR3 here is CASSLVPGQYYEQYF. The CDR3 coding sequence is TGTGCCAGCAGCTTAGTACCGGGACAGTACTACGAGCAGTACTTC.

The J gene is TRBJ1-3, the V gene TRBV7-9; D remains unclear. The length of the CDR3 is 13 residues. Germline CDR1 SEHNR, CDR2 FQNEAQ (reference sequence). V was shortened by 6 bases and J by 2 bases, with 8 bases between the two germline ends. DNA of the CDR3: TGTGCCAGCAGGGCCATGGCTGGAAACACCATATATTTT. This encodes CASRAMAGNTIYF. The whole variable domain, filled in from reference TRBV7-9 and TRBJ1-3, reads DTGVSQNPRHKITKRGQNVTFRCDPISEHNRLYWYRQTLGQGPEFLTYFQNEAQLEKSRLLSDRFSAERPKGSFSTLEIQRTEQGDSAMYLCASRAMAGNTIYFGEGSWLTVV.

This chain connects TRBV7-2 to TRBJ1-5; 9 positions agree with TRBD1. Germline trimming cut 1 base from V and 5 bases from J; bases unmatched to any gene: 6. The CDR3 loop spans 16 amino acids. Looked up from germline, CDR1 is SGHTA and CDR2 is FQGNSA. The CDR3 loop is CASSLEGTGSYQPQHF. Here the CDR3 DNA reads TGTGCCAGCAGCTTAGAGGGGACAGGGTCTTATCAGCCCCAGCATTTT.

The CDR3 here is CATVWDRLGYTF. The CDR3 DNA is TGTGCCACCGTATGGGACAGATTGGGCTACACCTTC. The rearrangement links TRBV6-1 to TRBJ1-2, with TRBD1 matching 7 bases. CDR1 and CDR2 (germline): MNHNS, SASEGT. Trimming removed 10 bases from V and 8 bases from J; junction bases left unmatched: 10. CDR3 length: 12 residues.